This is a list of T cell receptor beta chains from one sample in a study of cytomegalovirus exposure and HLA in healthy donors. Profiled with immunoSEQ multiplex PCR; TCRdb holds only in-frame clones, not every one. The sample includes roughly 150,000 clones, roughly 80% of them seen just once. The sample taken for sequencing was PBMCs. Receptor source: a male donor in good health and CMV-seropositive. Both conserved end residues are part of each CDR3. The D gene is left open where the match is weak. Some rows have no size entry. The others give once, few or many, or a class for an expanded clone.

length: 17; J: TRBJ2-3; V: TRBV30; size: few; D: TRBD2; DNA: TGTGCCTGGAGAAAGAGGACAGGACTAGCGGGAATCGACACGCAGTATTTT; CDR3: CAWRKRTGLAGIDTQYF
length: 11; J: TRBJ2-7; V: TRBV28; size: NA; D: NA; DNA: TGTGCTACCGGGAAAGGCTACGAGCAGTACTTC; CDR3: CATGKGYEQYF
length: 15; J: TRBJ2-3; V: TRBV9; size: NA; D: TRBD1; DNA: TGTGCCAGCAGCACGTCCGGGACAGGGCCAGATACGCAGTATTTT; CDR3: CASSTSGTGPDTQYF
length: 19; J: TRBJ2-1; V: TRBV27; size: NA; D: NA; DNA: TGTGCCAGCGCACCTTCCAAGGGGGGGGGCCAAGATTCCTACAATGAGCAGTTCTTC; CDR3: CASAPSKGGGQDSYNEQFF
length: 16; J: TRBJ2-2; V: TRBV28; size: NA; D: TRBD1; DNA: TGTGCCAGCAGAGCTACAGGGGGCGGTAACACCGGGGAGCTGTTTTTT; CDR3: CASRATGGGNTGELFF
length: 12; J: TRBJ2-7; V: TRBV10-1; size: NA; D: TRBD1; DNA: TGCGCCAGCAGCGACAGGGGGGACGAGCAGTACTTC; CDR3: CASSDRGDEQYF
length: 15; J: TRBJ1-1; V: TRBV6-1; size: once; D: TRBD1; DNA: TGTGCCAGCAGCCCCAGGGGGGTACTGAACACTGAAGCCTTCTTT; CDR3: CASSPRGVLNTEAFF
length: 13; J: TRBJ2-7; V: TRBV5-1; size: NA; D: NA; DNA: TGCGCCAGCAGCTTGCTCCAGGGATACGAGCAGTACTTC; CDR3: CASSLLQGYEQYF
length: 13; J: TRBJ2-2; V: TRBV10-3; size: NA; D: NA; DNA: TGTGCCATCAGCGACAGCAACACCGGGGAGCTGTTTTTT; CDR3: CAISDSNTGELFF
length: 15; J: TRBJ2-1; V: TRBV6-6; size: NA; D: TRBD2; DNA: TGTGCCAGCAGCCCCACTAGCGGGAGCTACAATGAGCAGTTCTTC; CDR3: CASSPTSGSYNEQFF